This T cell receptor beta chain was captured by sequencing in a study of CD4+ T cells in melanoma. General study points: Diverse differentiation states were reported for melanoma neoantigen-specific CD4+ T cells.

Libraries were prepared by immunoSEQ multiplex PCR; TCRdb keeps only in-frame clonotypes and omits some of them. The table shows 12,000 to 15,000 clones, with about 70% occurring only once. In its sample, this clone was seen a few times. Its antigen is unidentified. The ends lost 4 bases at V and 5 bases at J; junction bases unmatched: 8. CDR1 and CDR2 from the germline V gene are SGHDN and FVKESK. There are 16 residues in the CDR3. This TCR was sampled from a human donor with melanoma. Sequenced: cells from a culture (not recorded whether cultured in vitro). The chain uses TRBV14 and TRBJ1-6; TRBD1 matches 7 bases. The DNA of the CDR3 is TGTGCCAGCAGCCCGTTGACAGGGCTGGATAATTCACCCCTCCACTTT. Its translation: CASSPLTGLDNSPLHF.